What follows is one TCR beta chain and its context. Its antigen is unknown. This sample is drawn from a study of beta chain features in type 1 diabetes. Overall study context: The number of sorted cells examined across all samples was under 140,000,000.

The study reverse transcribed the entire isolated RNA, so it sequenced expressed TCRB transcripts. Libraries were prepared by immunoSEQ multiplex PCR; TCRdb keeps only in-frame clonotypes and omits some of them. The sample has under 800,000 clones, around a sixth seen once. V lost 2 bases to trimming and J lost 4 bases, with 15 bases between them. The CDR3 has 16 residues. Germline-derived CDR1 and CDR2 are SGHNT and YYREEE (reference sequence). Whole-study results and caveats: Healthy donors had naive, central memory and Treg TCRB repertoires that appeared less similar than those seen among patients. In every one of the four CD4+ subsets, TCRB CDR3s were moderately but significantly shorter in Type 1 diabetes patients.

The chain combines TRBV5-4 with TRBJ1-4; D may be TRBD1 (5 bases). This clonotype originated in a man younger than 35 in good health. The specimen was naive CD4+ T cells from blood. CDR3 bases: TGTGCCAGCAGCTTTGGGACCCGGTCACTTAATGAAAAACTGTTTTTT. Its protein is CASSFGTRSLNEKLFF.